A single sample is the source of the 9 T cell receptor beta chains below, sequenced in a study of vaccination effects on CD4 cells after COVID-19. This table comes from immunoSEQ multiplex PCR, and its TCRdb copy is limited to in-frame clones, with some not included. The sample includes about 73,000 clones, about four fifths of them seen just once. Viral peptide pool expansion of antigen-specific CD4+ T cells preceded sequencing in the ViraFEST assay. Following culture for about ten days, CD4+ T cells were isolated. Recipients of the vaccine had no prior SARS-CoV-2 infection and negative nucleocapsid antibodies. Their antigens are not known. The sequences come from CD4+ T cells from PBMCs cultured with HCoV-NL63 spike peptides, collected before COVID-19 vaccination. Receptor source: a human donor who received a COVID-19 vaccine.

V gene TRBV10-3 combines with J gene TRBJ1-2; 9 bases fit TRBD1. The ends lost 0 bases at V and 6 bases at J; junction bases unmatched: 11. This CDR3 comprises 17 residues. Germline V CDR1 and CDR2: ENHRY, SYGVKD. CDR3 protein: CAISESRDRAFINGYTF. The CDR3 nucleotides read TGTGCCATCAGTGAGTCGAGGGACAGGGCCTTTATCAATGGCTACACCTTC.

The gene calls are TRBV6-1 and TRBJ2-7; a possible D gene is TRBD1 (5 bases). This CDR3 has 14 amino acids. Germline assignment: CDR1 MNHNS and CDR2 SASEGT. The V end lost 0 bases, the J end lost 4 bases, and 10 bases lay between the germline ends. The CDR3 here is CASSEAAGLYEQYV. The DNA of the CDR3 is TGTGCCAGCAGTGAAGCGGCAGGGCTGTACGAGCAGTACGTC.

In this sample, this clone turned up a few times. The chain recombines TRBV10-3 with TRBJ1-2; 8 bases match TRBD1. Germline values: CDR1 ENHRY, CDR2 SYGVKD. This CDR3 contains 15 residues. Trimming at V came to 3 bases and at J to 14 bases, leaving 17 bases not matched to a gene. CDR3 sequence: CAISDRTGWAGEPTF. CDR3 coding DNA: TGTGCCATCAGTGATCGGACAGGGTGGGCTGGAGAGCCGACCTTC.

The gene calls are TRBV5-1 and TRBJ1-1; TRBD1 matches 8 bases. CDR3 length: 16 residues. Germline loops: CDR1 SGHRS, CDR2 YFSETQ. J was trimmed by 0 bases and V by 2 bases; bases with no gene match: 6. CDR3 DNA: TGCGCCAGCAGCTTAACAGGGGACAGGATGAACACTGAAGCTTTCTTT. It is translated as CASSLTGDRMNTEAFF.

CDR3 nucleotides: TGTGCCAGTAGTATAGAGTGGGACAGGGTCGAAAAACTGTTTTTT. Protein product: CASSIEWDRVEKLFF. The V and J genes are TRBV19 and TRBJ1-4; 9 bases map to TRBD1. The trim removed 0 bases at V and 8 bases at J, leaving 4 bases unmatched. From germline, CDR1 is LNHDA and CDR2 SQIVND (reference sequence). The CDR3 covers 15 residues. Based on the CDR3 plus reference TRBV19 and TRBJ1-4, the full variable domain is DGGITQSPKYLFRKEGQNVTLSCEQNLNHDAMYWYRQDPGQGLRLIYYSQIVNDFQKGDIAEGYSVSREKKESFPLTVTSAQKNPTAFYLCASSIEWDRVEKLFFGSGTQLSVL.

In regard to this clone: One end of the junction varies from germline; a read error may be responsible. This chain links TRBV6-1 with TRBJ1-2; D is possibly TRBD1 (6 bases). Per the germline V gene, CDR1 is MNHNS and CDR2 is SASEGT. This CDR3 comprises 10 residues. The CDR3 here is CASREDRYTF. Here the CDR3 DNA reads TGTGCCAGCAGGGAAGACAGGTACACCTTC.

The chain uses TRBV7-2 and TRBJ2-5, with D possibly being TRBD1 (8 bases). Germline CDR1 is SGHTA and CDR2 is FQGNSA. The CDR3 consists of 16 residues. Trimming stripped 1 base from V and 5 bases from J, with 17 bases between. CDR3 region: CASSLGAQGGPETQYF. The CDR3, as DNA: TGTGCCAGCAGCTTAGGAGCACAGGGGGGGCCTGAGACCCAGTACTTC.

V gene TRBV28 combines with J gene TRBJ1-5, with D perhaps TRBD1 (5 bases). From germline, CDR1 is MDHEN and CDR2 SYDVKM. Trimming left V 5 bases short and J 7 bases short, with 9 bases between. The length of the CDR3 is 12 residues. Written as DNA, the CDR3 is TGTGCCAGCAGTCCAGGGTGGCAGCCCCAGCATTTT. Protein product: CASSPGWQPQHF.

The chain recombines TRBV24-1 with TRBJ2-1, with 8 bases aligning to TRBD1. This CDR3 is 19 amino acids long. Germline-derived CDR1 and CDR2 are KGHDR and SFDVKD. The V and J ends lost 3 bases and 4 bases, in that order; junction bases with no gene match: 16. This chain's CDR3 is CATSDAGEATGVRYNEQFF. DNA of the CDR3: TGTGCCACCAGTGATGCCGGGGAAGCGACAGGGGTGAGGTACAATGAGCAGTTCTTC.